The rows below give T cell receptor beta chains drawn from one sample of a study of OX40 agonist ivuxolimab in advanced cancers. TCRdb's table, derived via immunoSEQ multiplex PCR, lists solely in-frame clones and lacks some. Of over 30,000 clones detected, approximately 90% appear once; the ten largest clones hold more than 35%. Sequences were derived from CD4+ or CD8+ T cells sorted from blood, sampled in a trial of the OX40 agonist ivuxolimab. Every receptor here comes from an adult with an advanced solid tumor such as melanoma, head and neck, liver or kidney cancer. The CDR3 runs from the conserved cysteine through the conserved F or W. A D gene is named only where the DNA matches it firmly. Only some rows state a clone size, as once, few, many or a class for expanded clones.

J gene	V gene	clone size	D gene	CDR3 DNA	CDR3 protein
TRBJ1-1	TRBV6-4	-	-	TGTGCCAGCAGTGACTCGCCCAGGGGTCTAGTCACTGAAGCTTTCTTT	CASSDSPRGLVTEAFF
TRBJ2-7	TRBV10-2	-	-	TGCGCCAGCAGTGAGGAGCGGTCCTACGAGCAGTACTTC	CASSEERSYEQYF
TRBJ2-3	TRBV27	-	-	TGTGCCAGCAGAGACATAAGCACAGATACGCAGTATTTT	CASRDISTDTQYF
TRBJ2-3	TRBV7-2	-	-	TGTGCCAGCAGCTTAAGGGACAGCACAGATACGCAGTATTTT	CASSLRDSTDTQYF
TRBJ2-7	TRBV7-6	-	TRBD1	TGTGCCAGCAGCTCGACAGGGTTGTCGGAGCAGTACTTC	CASSSTGLSEQYF
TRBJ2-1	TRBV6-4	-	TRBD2	TGTGCCAGCAGCCAGGAGGGACTAGCGGGGGGGCTGAATGAGCAGTTCTTC	CASSQEGLAGGLNEQFF
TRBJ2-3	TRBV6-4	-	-	TGTGCCAGCAGTGACTTCCCAGAGGGACTTCAAGATACGCAGTATTTT	CASSDFPEGLQDTQYF
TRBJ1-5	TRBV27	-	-	TGTGCCAGCAGTTCTGGTTTTAATCAGCCCCAGCATTTT	CASSSGFNQPQHF
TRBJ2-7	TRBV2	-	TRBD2	TGTGCCAGCACCTGGACTAGCGGGGGCCCCTACGAGCAGTACTTC	CASTWTSGGPYEQYF
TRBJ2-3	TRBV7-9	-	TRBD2	TGTGCCAGCAGCTTACCGGCGGGGGGGCGGTTAGATACGCAGTATTTT	CASSLPAGGRLDTQYF
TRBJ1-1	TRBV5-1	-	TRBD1	TGCGCCAGCAGCTTGGGCGGCGGGACAGCCACTGAAGCTTTCTTT	CASSLGGGTATEAFF
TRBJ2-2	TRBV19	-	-	TGTGCCAGTAAGGACGGCGGGAACACCGGGGAGCTGTTTTTT	CASKDGGNTGELFF
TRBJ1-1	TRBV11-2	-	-	TGTGCCAGCAGCTTTGGTGCCTCGGGAGGGCAAGCTTTCTTT	CASSFGASGGQAFF
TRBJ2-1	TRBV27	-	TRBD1	TGTGCCAGCAGTCAGGGGGCCTACAATGAGCAGTTCTTC	CASSQGAYNEQFF
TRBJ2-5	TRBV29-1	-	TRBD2	TGCAGCGGGGAAAATAGCGGGAGGACGGGGGAGACCCAGTACTTC	CSGENSGRTGETQYF
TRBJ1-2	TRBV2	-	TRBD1	TGTGCCAGCAGAACGGGGACAGTGAGCTATGGCTACACCTTC	CASRTGTVSYGYTF
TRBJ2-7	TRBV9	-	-	TGTGCCAGCGGCGACGAGCAGTACTTC	CASGDEQYF
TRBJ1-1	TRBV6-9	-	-	TGTGCCAGCAGTTCAGGGGCCCTGAACACTGAAGCTTTCTTT	CASSSGALNTEAFF
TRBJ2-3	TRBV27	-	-	TGTGCCAGCAGTTTTGGGACTAGCACAGATACGCAGTATTTT	CASSFGTSTDTQYF
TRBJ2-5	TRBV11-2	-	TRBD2	TGTGCCAGCAGCTTAAGCCCTAGCGGGAGTCAAGAGACCCAGTACTTC	CASSLSPSGSQETQYF
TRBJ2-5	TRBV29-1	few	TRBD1	TGCAGCGTTGGATTTTGGGCAGGGGGAGAGACCCAGTACTTC	CSVGFWAGGETQYF
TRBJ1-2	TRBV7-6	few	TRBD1	TGTGCCAGCAGCTTTGGGGACAGTCCCTATGGCTACACCTTC	CASSFGDSPYGYTF
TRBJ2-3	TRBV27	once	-	TGTGCCAGCACCCCCCTGGAAGGCTACAACACAGATACGCAGTATTTT	CASTPLEGYNTDTQYF
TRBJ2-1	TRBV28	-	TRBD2	TGTGCCAGCAGACCTCGGACTAGCGGACCTTACAATGAGCAGTTCTTC	CASRPRTSGPYNEQFF
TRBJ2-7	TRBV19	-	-	TGTGCCAGTAGTACGGCCAGTTCCTACGAGCAGTACTTC	CASSTASSYEQYF
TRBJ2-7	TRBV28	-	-	TGTGCCAGCATTGATATGGGGTTTCACGAGCAGTACTTC	CASIDMGFHEQYF
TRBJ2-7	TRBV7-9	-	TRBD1	TGTGCCAGCAGCCTCCCCGCCGGGACAGGGGACTCCTACGAGCAGTACTTC	CASSLPAGTGDSYEQYF
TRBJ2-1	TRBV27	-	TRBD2	TGTGCCAGCAGTCCACTAGCGGGGGGGCCGGATGAGCAGTTCTTC	CASSPLAGGPDEQFF
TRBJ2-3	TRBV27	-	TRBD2	TGTGCCAGCTGGGAGGGTAGCGGGAGTGCAGATACGCAGTATTTT	CASWEGSGSADTQYF
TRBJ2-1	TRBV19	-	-	TGTGCCAGTAGTATAGCGCAGCCCCCCTCCAATGAGCAGTTCTTC	CASSIAQPPSNEQFF
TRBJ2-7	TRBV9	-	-	TGTGCCAGCAGCGTAGGGCCAGGGAGACACGAGCAGTACTTC	CASSVGPGRHEQYF
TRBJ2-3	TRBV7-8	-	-	TGTGCCAGCAGCTTAGAGCCCCGTAGCACAGATACGCAGTATTTT	CASSLEPRSTDTQYF
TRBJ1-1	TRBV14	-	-	TGTGCCAGCAGCCAAGGGGGAACAGGCGAAGCTTTCTTT	CASSQGGTGEAFF
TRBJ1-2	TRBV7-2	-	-	TGTGCCAGCAGCCCCGGACGGAATAACTATGGCTACACCTTC	CASSPGRNNYGYTF
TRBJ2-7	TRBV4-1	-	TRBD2	TGCGCCAGCAGCCAGGGACTACGGTACGAGCAGTACTTC	CASSQGLRYEQYF
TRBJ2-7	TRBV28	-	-	TGTGCCAGCAGTTTAATAGGACAGTACGAGCAGTACTTC	CASSLIGQYEQYF
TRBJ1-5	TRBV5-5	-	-	TGTGCCAGCAGCTTGGGGTCAGGGGCATATAGCAATCAGCCCCAGCATTTT	CASSLGSGAYSNQPQHF
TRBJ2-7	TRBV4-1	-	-	TGCGCCAGCAGCCAAGAGTGGACAGCACCCTACGAGCAGTACTTC	CASSQEWTAPYEQYF